The entry below gives a single TCR beta chain sequence along with its context. Assay: immunoSEQ multiplex PCR; the TCRdb copy retains only in-frame clones and omits some. The sample carries 320,000 or so clones, roughly nine tenths recorded once. This sample was taken from a study of Ad26.COV2.S vaccination and SARS-CoV-2 variants. The wider study: Trial arm assignment for the donor was COV1001 Ad26.COV2.S.

Treatment given: some 19 received Ad26.COV2.S at low or high dose, single or two shots; roughly five received placebo; per-sample allocation not given. Repertoires come from day 63 after the first vaccine or placebo injection. Germline CDR1 is LNHDA and CDR2 is SQIVND (reference sequence). The CDR3 has 15 amino acids. Trimming took 5 bases from V and 1 from J, leaving 14 bases between them. The receptor comes from a person aged 18-60 years who received the Ad26.COV2.S COVID-19 vaccine or a placebo. The V gene is TRBV19, the J gene TRBJ1-1; no definite D call. The sample consisted of peripheral blood, taken in a trial of Ad26.COV2.S vaccine versus placebo. This CDR3 is CASSLHPNGNTEAFF. The CDR3 DNA is TGTGCCAGTAGTCTTCACCCTAATGGGAACACTGAAGCTTTCTTT.